This T cell receptor beta chain was sequenced for a study of blood T cell repertoires in COVID-19. Turning to the study itself: Specimens from acute and convalescent COVID-19 originated in the United States, Italy and Spain. Nucleic acid was either cDNA or gDNA, and it came from T cells, B-cell-depleted T cells, or PBMCs.

Germline V lookup: CDR1 SGHRS, CDR2 YFSETQ. The CDR3 totals 14 residues. Trimming took 4 bases from V and 4 from J, leaving 13 bases between them. Original data processing: Estimated nucleated cell counts came from reference gene primer amplification. TCRdb's copy holds only in-frame clones and misses some; the assay was immunoSEQ multiplex PCR. V and J calls plus clone size are reproduced from that table; the DNA served to infer D and trimming. The table records roughly 64,000 clones, 75% to 95% of them present only once. V usage is TRBV5-1 and J usage is TRBJ2-3, with D possibly matching TRBD1 (6 bases). The clonotype was recovered from a woman at least 80 years old with active COVID-19. The sequenced sample was peripheral blood. CDR3 sequence reads: CASSPQGFPDTQYF. CDR3 sequence (DNA): TGCGCCAGCAGCCCCCAGGGGTTCCCAGATACGCAGTATTTT.